The present T cell receptor beta chain was sequenced within a study of blood T cell repertoires in COVID-19 (dated by TCRdb to between 2020 and 2021). About the full investigation: The collaborator samples originated in the United States, Italy and Spain and spanned the acute and convalescent phases of COVID-19. Sample metadata almost always included a de-identified subject ID, COVID-19 status, age in years and sex. The repertoires were made available in a free public database intended to serve as a resource for research on the immune response to SARS-CoV-2. Samples were obtained from the ongoing ImmuneRACE study (first 160 participants) and from over 1,000 subjects provided by 6 global collaborators. Where available, HLA class I and class II types were taken from metadata supplied by the sample provider and were not determined by assay-based typing. Deeply sampled blood TCRbeta repertoires from subjects exposed to, actively infected with, or recovered from COVID-19 were included in the dataset. The material from the prospective study consisted of cDNA or gDNA derived from T cells, B-cell-depleted T cells, or PBMCs. Points the paper makes about the study in general: The amount of clinical and demographic metadata varied by source and participant and was provided uncurated.

In the prospective study, participants were roughly 18 to 100 years old, resided in around 25 geographic areas of the United States, and were enrolled through a virtual design. To assign participants to cohorts, the prospective study relied on clinical history that participants themselves reported in a screening survey and a study questionnaire. Recovered participants in ImmuneRACE Cohort 3 were defined as having two consecutive negative NP/OP PCR tests, clearance from a healthcare professional, or resolution of symptoms. Mobile phlebotomists in the prospective study collected whole blood, serum and a nasopharyngeal or oropharyngeal swab from every participant. Prospective study participants could optionally give additional blood draws and questionnaires over an approximately 2-month period. Before DNA extraction, blood samples from the prospective study were shipped at room temperature or frozen.

Regarding this clone: No cognate antigen has been identified for it. One base away there is no much larger clone; base qualities are not given.

V loses 0 bases of germline sequence and J loses 8 bases, and the interval between the two ends is 13 bases. Per the germline V gene, MGHRA is the CDR1 and YSYEKL is the CDR2. The CDR3 runs 14 residues from the cysteine to the phenylalanine. Left in the record is the CDR3 DNA by itself, 42 bases read in frame from the first base. The immunoSEQ Assay, a bias-controlled multiplex PCR, was used to amplify TCRbeta CDR3 regions from genomic DNA. Concerning the study's data processing: Within the assay, amplification of reference gene primers was used to estimate how many nucleated cells each sample contained. To quantify the absolute abundance of each unique TCRbeta CDR3 rearrangement, sequence reads were collapsed and filtered. For each sample, productive Simpson clonality was calculated as the square root of Simpson's diversity index over productive rearrangements. TCRdb retrieved this table from immuneACCESS and kept in-frame rearrangements only. Not all clones are present; in checked studies, unresolved V genes account for under half, and no reason is known for the remainder. That table is the source of V, J and clone size, and D and trimming were worked out from the DNA. For this sample the table gives a few hundred thousand clones, of which more than 80% were detected only once. The ten largest clonotypes hold roughly 1% of the sample.

Sequences were obtained from PBMCs or T cells enriched from blood (not recorded which). Recombination linked TRBV4-1 to TRBJ1-2; the D gene is possibly TRBD1, with 6 bases matching. This TCR came from a man between 18 and 29 years old who had recovered from COVID-19. CDR3 sequence: CASSQDKGDRGYTF. The base sequence is TGCGCCAGCAGCCAAGATAAGGGGGATAGGGGCTACACCTTC.